What follows is one T cell receptor beta chain and its context. The antigen remains unidentified. The table came from immunoSEQ multiplex PCR; TCRdb's copy has only in-frame clones and leaves some out. The sample consists of more than 400,000 clones, almost 97% of them appearing once. This record belongs to a study of shared clonotypes between healthy human individuals. Study-level points and caveats: The expectation was that sequencing depth would affect clonotype sharing among donors. The generation probabilities recorded for non-shared clonotypes fell below those of clonotypes shared by all four donors. Despite large depth, rarefaction showed incomplete sorted-subset sequencing. The study generally estimated greater richness for naive than memory subsets.

This TCR was sampled from a woman younger than 45 in good health. Sequencing used naive CD4+ T cells sorted from blood. Subset: CD45RA+ positively selected.

CDR3 nucleotides: TGTGCCAGCAGTGAAGAGCTGGGGGCTGGGGCCAACGTCCTGACTTTC. Amino acids: CASSEELGAGANVLTF. V gene TRBV6-1 combines with J gene TRBJ2-6; D is perhaps TRBD1 or TRBD2 (5 bases each). Looked up from germline, CDR1 is MNHNS and CDR2 is SASEGT. CDR3 length: 16 amino acids. Trimming left V 1 base short and J 2 bases short, with 9 bases between.